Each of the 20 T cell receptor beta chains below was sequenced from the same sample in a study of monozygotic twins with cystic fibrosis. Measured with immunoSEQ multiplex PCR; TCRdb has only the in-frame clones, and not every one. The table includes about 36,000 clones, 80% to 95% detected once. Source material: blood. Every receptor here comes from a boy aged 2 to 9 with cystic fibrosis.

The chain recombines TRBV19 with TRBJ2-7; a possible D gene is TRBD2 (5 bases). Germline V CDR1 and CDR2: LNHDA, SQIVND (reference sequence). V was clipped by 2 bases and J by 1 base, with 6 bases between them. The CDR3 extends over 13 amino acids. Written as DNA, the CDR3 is TGTGCCAGTAGTATAACGGGATCCTACGAGCAGTACTTC. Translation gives CASSITGSYEQYF.

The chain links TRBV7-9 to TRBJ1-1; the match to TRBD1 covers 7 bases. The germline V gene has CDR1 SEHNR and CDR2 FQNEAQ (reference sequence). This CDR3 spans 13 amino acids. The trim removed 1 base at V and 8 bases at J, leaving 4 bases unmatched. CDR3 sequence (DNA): TGTGCCAGCAGCTTAGTCCGGGACAGAGAAGCTTTCTTT. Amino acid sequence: CASSLVRDREAFF.

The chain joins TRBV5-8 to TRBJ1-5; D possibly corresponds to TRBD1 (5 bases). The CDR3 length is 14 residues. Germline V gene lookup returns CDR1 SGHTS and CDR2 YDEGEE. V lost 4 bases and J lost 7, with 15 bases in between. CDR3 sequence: CASSRRVIDQPQHF. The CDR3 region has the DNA TGTGCCAGCAGCCGCAGGGTAATTGACCAGCCCCAGCATTTT. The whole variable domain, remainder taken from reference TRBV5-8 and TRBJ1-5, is EAGVTQSPTHLIKTRGQQATLRCSPISGHTSVYWYQQALGLGLQFLLWYDEGEERNRGNFPPRFSGRQFPNYSSELNVNALELEDSALYLCASSRRVIDQPQHFGDGTRLSIL.

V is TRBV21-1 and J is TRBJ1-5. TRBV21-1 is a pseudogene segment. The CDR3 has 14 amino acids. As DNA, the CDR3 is TGTGCCAGCAGCGAGAAAAAGGGGAGTCAGCCCCAGCATTTT. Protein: CASSEKKGSQPQHF.

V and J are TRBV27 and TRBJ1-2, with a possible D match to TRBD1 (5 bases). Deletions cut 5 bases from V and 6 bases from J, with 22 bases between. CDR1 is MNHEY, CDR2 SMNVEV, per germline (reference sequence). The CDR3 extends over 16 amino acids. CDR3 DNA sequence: TGTGCCAGCAGTAACAACTTGAACTCAGGGACGCATGGCTACACCTTC. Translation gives CASSNNLNSGTHGYTF.

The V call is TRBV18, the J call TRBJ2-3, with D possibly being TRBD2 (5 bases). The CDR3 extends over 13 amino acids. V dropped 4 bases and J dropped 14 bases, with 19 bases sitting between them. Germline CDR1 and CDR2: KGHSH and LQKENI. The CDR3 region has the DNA TGTGCCAGCTCACAAACCGAACAAGGAGAGGGGTATTTT. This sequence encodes CASSQTEQGEGYF.

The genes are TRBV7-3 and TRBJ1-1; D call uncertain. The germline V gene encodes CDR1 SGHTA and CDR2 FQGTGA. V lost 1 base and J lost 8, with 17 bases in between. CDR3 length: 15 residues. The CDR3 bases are TGTGCCAGCAGCTTAAATAGAGGAGAGGCCTCAGAAGCTTTCTTT. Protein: CASSLNRGEASEAFF.

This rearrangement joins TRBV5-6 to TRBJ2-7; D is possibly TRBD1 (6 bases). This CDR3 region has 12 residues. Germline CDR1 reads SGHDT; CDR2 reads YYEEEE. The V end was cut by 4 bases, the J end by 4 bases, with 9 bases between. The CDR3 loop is CASSLQGYEQYF. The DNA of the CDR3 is TGTGCCAGCAGCCTACAGGGTTACGAGCAGTACTTC.

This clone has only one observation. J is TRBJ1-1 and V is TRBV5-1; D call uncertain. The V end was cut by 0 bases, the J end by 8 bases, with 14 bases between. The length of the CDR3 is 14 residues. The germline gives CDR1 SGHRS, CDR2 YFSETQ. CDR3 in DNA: TGCGCCAGCAGCTTGGGCGGTTTGCTACTAGAAGCTTTCTTT. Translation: CASSLGGLLLEAFF. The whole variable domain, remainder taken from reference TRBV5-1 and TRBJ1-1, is KAGVTQTPRYLIKTRGQQVTLSCSPISGHRSVSWYQQTPGQGLQFLFEYFSETQRNKGNFPGRFSGRQFSNSRSEMNVSTLELGDSALYLCASSLGGLLLEAFFGQGTRLTVV.

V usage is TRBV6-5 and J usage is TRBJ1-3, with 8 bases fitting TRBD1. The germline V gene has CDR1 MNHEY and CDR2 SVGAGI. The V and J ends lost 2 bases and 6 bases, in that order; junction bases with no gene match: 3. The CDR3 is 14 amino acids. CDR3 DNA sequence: TGTGCCAGCAGTTACACGACAGGGGTAAACACCATATATTTT. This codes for CASSYTTGVNTIYF.

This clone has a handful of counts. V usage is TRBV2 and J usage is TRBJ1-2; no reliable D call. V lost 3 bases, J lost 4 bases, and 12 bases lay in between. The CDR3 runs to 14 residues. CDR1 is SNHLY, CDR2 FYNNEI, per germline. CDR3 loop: CASSEWQAGYGYTF. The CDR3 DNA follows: TGTGCCAGCAGTGAGTGGCAGGCAGGCTATGGCTACACCTTC.

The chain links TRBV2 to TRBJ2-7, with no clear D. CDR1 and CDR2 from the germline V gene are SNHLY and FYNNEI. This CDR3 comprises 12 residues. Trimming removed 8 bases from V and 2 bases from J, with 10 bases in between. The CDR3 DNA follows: TGTGCCAGCCAAACTGGGGCCTACGAGCAGTACTTC. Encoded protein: CASQTGAYEQYF.

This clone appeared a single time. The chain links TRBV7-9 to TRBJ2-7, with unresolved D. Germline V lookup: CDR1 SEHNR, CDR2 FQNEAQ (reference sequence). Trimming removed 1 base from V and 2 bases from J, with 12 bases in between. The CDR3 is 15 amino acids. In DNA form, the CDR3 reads TGTGCCAGCAGCTTAGAGTCTGGCCCGACCTACGAGCAGTACTTC. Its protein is CASSLESGPTYEQYF.

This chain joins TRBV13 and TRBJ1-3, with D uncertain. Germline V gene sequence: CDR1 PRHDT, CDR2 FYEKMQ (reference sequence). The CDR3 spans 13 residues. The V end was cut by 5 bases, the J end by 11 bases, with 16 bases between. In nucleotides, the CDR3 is TGTGCCAGCAGCGGACTAGGCGGCGACCCCATATATTTT. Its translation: CASSGLGGDPIYF.

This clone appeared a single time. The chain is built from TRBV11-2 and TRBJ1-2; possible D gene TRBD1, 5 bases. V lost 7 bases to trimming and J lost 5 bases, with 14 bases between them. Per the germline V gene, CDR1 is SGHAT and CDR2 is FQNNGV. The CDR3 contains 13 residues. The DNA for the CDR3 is TGTGCCAGCAACCGCGGGGACCTTTATGGCTACACCTTC. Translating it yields CASNRGDLYGYTF.

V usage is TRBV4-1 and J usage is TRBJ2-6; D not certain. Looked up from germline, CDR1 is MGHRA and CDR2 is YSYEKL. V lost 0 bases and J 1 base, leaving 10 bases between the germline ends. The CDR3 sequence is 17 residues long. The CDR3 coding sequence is TGCGCCAGCAGCCAAGAAGGAAGCCTTTCTGGGGCCAACGTCCTGACTTTC. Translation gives CASSQEGSLSGANVLTF.

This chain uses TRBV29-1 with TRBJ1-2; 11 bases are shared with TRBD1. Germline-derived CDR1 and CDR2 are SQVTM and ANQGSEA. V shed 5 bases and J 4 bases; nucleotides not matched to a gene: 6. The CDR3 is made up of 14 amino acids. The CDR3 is CSVQDRGPSYGYTF. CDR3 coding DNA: TGCAGCGTTCAGGACAGGGGGCCCTCCTATGGCTACACCTTC.

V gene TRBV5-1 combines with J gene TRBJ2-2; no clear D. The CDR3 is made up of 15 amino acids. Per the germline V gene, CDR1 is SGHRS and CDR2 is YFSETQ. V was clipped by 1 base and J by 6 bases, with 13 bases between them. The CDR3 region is CASSLMGYSSGELFF. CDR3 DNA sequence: TGCGCCAGCAGCTTGATGGGCTACTCCTCCGGGGAGCTGTTTTTT.

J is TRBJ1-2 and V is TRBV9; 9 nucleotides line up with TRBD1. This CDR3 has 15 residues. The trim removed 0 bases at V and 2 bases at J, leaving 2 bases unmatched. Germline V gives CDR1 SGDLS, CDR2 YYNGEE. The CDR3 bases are TGTGCCAGCAGCGTAGGTGGGACAGGGAACTATGGCTACACCTTC. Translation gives CASSVGGTGNYGYTF.

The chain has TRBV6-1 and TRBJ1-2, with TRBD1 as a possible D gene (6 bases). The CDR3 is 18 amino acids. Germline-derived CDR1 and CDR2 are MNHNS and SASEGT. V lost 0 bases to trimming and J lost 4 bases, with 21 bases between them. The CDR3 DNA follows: TGTGCCAGCAGTGAAGCGCTTCAGGACAGTATATCATTCTATGGCTACACCTTC. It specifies CASSEALQDSISFYGYTF.